The clone carrying this TCR beta chain was seen only a few times. The CDR3 covers 17 residues. Per germline, CDR1 SQVTM and CDR2 ANQGSEA. V was clipped by 0 bases and J by 2 bases; unmatched bases: 7. The data are from a study of T-cell memory formation after mild COVID-19. 5'RACE, which relied on constant-segment primers, yielded TCR alpha and TCR beta cDNA libraries carrying sample barcodes and UMIs. Via MiXCR, TCRdb re-called the 5' RACE reads, giving one row per CDR3 protein. In the table there are about 400,000 distinct CDR3 sequences, around 22% of which are singletons. The receptor was derived from an adult woman who had mild COVID-19 (a few samples of this study predate the infection). Cell type and time point are not known. The J gene is TRBJ2-3, the V gene TRBV29-1; 11 bases agree with TRBD2. Specimen: PBMCs or a T cell subset sorted from them (not recorded which). The CDR3 here is CSVEDPRLAGSTDTQYF. For the CDR3, the DNA is TGCAGCGTTGAAGACCCTAGACTAGCGGGGTCCACAGATACGCAGTATTTT.